Listed here is a single TCR beta chain. Using immunoSEQ multiplex PCR, the repertoire was profiled, and TCRdb retains in-frame clones only, with some absent. The profile shows under 40,000 clones, 90% of them singletons. The source of the sample is a study of T cell changes during pregnancy in multiple sclerosis. The CDR3 has 13 residues. Germline V gives CDR1 SGDLS, CDR2 YYNGEE. V dropped 3 bases and J dropped 5 bases, with 8 bases sitting between them. The V call is TRBV9, the J call TRBJ1-4; D is uncertain. The sequencing here drew on CD8+ T cells from peripheral blood mononuclear cells, taken in the first trimester of pregnancy. The clonotype comes from a female donor with multiple sclerosis, enrolled in a pregnancy study. The CDR3 DNA is TGTGCCAGCAGCGGATACAGCAATGAAAAACTGTTTTTT. Its translation: CASSGYSNEKLFF.